This passage covers 12 T cell receptor beta chains from one sample sequenced in a study of blood T cell repertoires in COVID-19. The assay was immunoSEQ multiplex PCR, and TCRdb's table has in-frame clones only and misses some. The data hold roughly 250,000 clones, with about 87% observed a single time. Sequences were obtained from peripheral blood. These receptors were obtained from a woman aged 40 to 50 with acute or convalescent COVID-19.

This chain links TRBV27 with TRBJ2-7; D is unresolved. This CDR3 region has 14 residues. Trimming took off 6 bases at V and 0 bases at J, with 12 bases between the two ends. Per germline, CDR1 MNHEY and CDR2 SMNVEV (reference sequence). CDR3 coding DNA: TGTGCCAGCAGCCCAGCGTGGAGCTCCTACGAGCAGTACGTC. It encodes CASSPAWSSYEQYV.

The chain combines TRBV15 with TRBJ1-1, with D unresolved. V lost 3 bases to trimming and J lost 8 bases, with 16 bases between them. The length of the CDR3 is 14 residues. Germline CDR1 reads LNHNV; CDR2 reads YYDKDF (reference sequence). CDR3 bases: TGTGCCACCAGCAGTCGGGAACAGCCGTGGGAAGCTTTCTTT. Its protein product is CATSSREQPWEAFF.

The chain joins TRBV11-2 to TRBJ2-2; D perhaps matches TRBD2 (7 bases). The CDR3 is 15 amino acids. V was trimmed by 4 bases and J by 7 bases, leaving 16 bases between them. The germline V gene has CDR1 SGHAT and CDR2 FQNNGV. The CDR3 DNA follows: TGTGCCAGCAGCTCGGAGGGGGGGTCAGGCGGGGAGCTGTTTTTT. As protein: CASSSEGGSGGELFF.

The gene calls are TRBV21-1 and TRBJ1-2; TRBD1 was called by the table and not checked on the DNA. TRBV21-1 is given as a pseudogene. This CDR3 has 17 residues. The chain's CDR3 is CASSLDRGGSTNYGYTF. CDR3 coding DNA: TGTGCCAGCTCCCTGGACAGGGGAGGATCTACTAACTATGGCTACACCTTC.

The gene calls are TRBV6-6 and TRBJ1-5; D unresolved. V gave up 5 bases and J gave up 3 bases, with 11 bases separating them. The CDR3 contains 14 residues. Germline V CDR1 and CDR2: MNHNY, SVGAGI (reference sequence). This chain's CDR3 is CASSTSGYNQPQHF. CDR3 in DNA: TGTGCCAGCAGTACCTCAGGTTACAATCAGCCCCAGCATTTT.

This chain links TRBV7-2 with TRBJ2-3; a possible D gene is TRBD1 (5 bases). The V and J ends lost 2 bases and 6 bases respectively, with 15 bases between them. The CDR3 has 15 residues. Germline loops: CDR1 SGHTA, CDR2 FQGNSA. Written as DNA, the CDR3 is TGTGCCAGCAGCTTATATGGGGCAGCTGGGGATACGCAGTATTTT. Its translation: CASSLYGAAGDTQYF. Filled out from reference TRBV7-2 and TRBJ2-3, the complete variable domain reads GAGVSQSPSNKVTEKGKDVELRCDPISGHTALYWYRQSLGQGLEFLIYFQGNSAPDKSGLPSDRFSAERTGGSVSTLTIQRTQQEDSAVYLCASSLYGAAGDTQYFGPGTRLTVL.

V usage is TRBV18 and J usage is TRBJ2-1, with a weak D call TRBD1 (5 bases). Trimming shortened V by 0 bases and J by 4 bases, and 16 bases separated the two germline ends. CDR3 length: 17 residues. Germline V gives CDR1 KGHSH, CDR2 LQKENI. CDR3 DNA: TGTGCCAGCTCACCACCCGTTAGGCAGGGAACGTACAATGAGCAGTTCTTC. Amino acids: CASSPPVRQGTYNEQFF.

CDR3 sequence reads: CATSDLRPPKGQGKQYV. CDR3 sequence (DNA): TGTGCCACCAGTGATTTGCGTCCGCCAAAGGGACAGGGAAAGCAGTACGTC. The chain recombines TRBV24-1 with TRBJ2-7; 9 bases align to TRBD1. J lost 8 bases, V lost 0 bases, and 13 bases had no gene match. CDR3 length: 17 residues. Germline-derived CDR1 and CDR2 are KGHDR and SFDVKD.

This chain links TRBV5-5 with TRBJ1-2; 7 bases line up with TRBD1. Germline V gene lookup returns CDR1 SGHKS and CDR2 YYEKEE (reference sequence). The ends lost 3 bases at V and 5 bases at J; junction bases unmatched: 4. The CDR3 length is 13 residues. This CDR3 reads CASSWDSPYGYTF. The CDR3 nucleotides are TGTGCCAGCAGCTGGGACAGTCCATATGGCTACACCTTC.

A single count supports this clone. The rearrangement uses TRBV9 and TRBJ2-5; 14 bases line up with TRBD2. V was pared by 4 bases and J by 5 bases, with 13 bases of the junction left unmatched. From germline, CDR1 is SGDLS and CDR2 YYNGEE. There are 18 residues in the CDR3. The CDR3 loop is CASSSRPGLAGGGETQYF. CDR3 nucleotides: TGTGCCAGCAGCTCCCGACCTGGACTAGCGGGGGGCGGGGAGACCCAGTACTTC.

V is TRBV1 and J is TRBJ2-3; TRBD1 reflects the table's D call only, with no check against the DNA. TRBV1 is labeled a pseudogene. This CDR3 is 15 amino acids long. The CDR3 here is CTSSHWQGTPDTQYF. The CDR3 coding sequence is TGCACCAGCAGCCACTGGCAGGGGACGCCAGATACGCAGTATTTT.

This clone was observed a handful of times. This chain links TRBV28 with TRBJ1-3; no firm D call. CDR1 MDHEN and CDR2 SYDVKM come from the germline V gene. The V gene lost 9 bases and the J gene lost 3 bases, with 12 bases spanning the gap. There are 13 residues in the CDR3. CDR3 DNA sequence: TGTGCCAGTGAACTAGGGAGTGGAAACACCATATATTTT. Translated: CASELGSGNTIYF. The full variable domain, completed using reference TRBV28 and TRBJ1-3, is DVKVTQSSRYLVKRTGEKVFLECVQDMDHENMFWYRQDPGLGLRLIYFSYDVKMKEKGDIPEGYSVSREKKERFSLILESASTNQTSMYLCASELGSGNTIYFGEGSWLTVV.